The 14 T cell receptor beta chains listed next were all sequenced from one sample in a study of cytomegalovirus exposure and HLA in healthy donors. The PCR ran on 60 Vbeta and 13 Jbeta primers. The assay was immunoSEQ multiplex PCR, and TCRdb's table has in-frame clones only and misses some. The sample data list 150,000 or so clones. Sequenced material: PBMCs. These TCRs come from a woman between 50 and 59 years old in good health and CMV-seronegative.

This chain connects TRBV6-5 to TRBJ2-1; 7 bases align to TRBD1. Germline-derived CDR1 and CDR2 are MNHEY and SVGAGI. The trim removed 5 bases at V and 9 bases at J, leaving 7 bases unmatched. The CDR3 extends over 13 amino acids. The CDR3 region is CASSGGQALEQFF. DNA for the CDR3: TGTGCCAGCAGTGGTGGACAGGCCCTTGAGCAGTTCTTC.

V and J are TRBV29-1 and TRBJ2-7; TRBD2 might be the D (6 bases). Germline CDR1 reads SQVTM; CDR2 reads ANQGSEA. The CDR3 contains 13 residues. V gave up 3 bases and J gave up 3 bases, with 12 bases separating them. CDR3 sequence (DNA): TGCAGCGTTGAGGGCGGGGCGGACTACGAGCAGTACTTC. Translating gives CSVEGGADYEQYF.

The chain carries TRBV5-8 and TRBJ1-1, with D hard to call. The germline gives CDR1 SGHTS, CDR2 YDEGEE. The germline V and J ends were trimmed by 0 bases and 6 bases, with 9 bases remaining between them. The CDR3 runs to 13 residues. CDR3 amino acids: CASSLGGRAEAFF. The CDR3 DNA reads TGTGCCAGCAGCTTGGGCGGCAGAGCTGAAGCTTTCTTT.

The chain couples TRBV11-2 to TRBJ2-1; 7 nucleotides line up with TRBD2. Germline V gene lookup returns CDR1 SGHAT and CDR2 FQNNGV. CDR3 length: 15 residues. Unmatched junction bases numbered 9, after V lost 5 bases and J lost 5 bases. The CDR3 DNA sequence: TGTGCCAGCAGCCCGATCAGCGGGGAGAACAATGAGCAGTTCTTC. Its translation is CASSPISGENNEQFF.

V and J are TRBV2 and TRBJ1-6; D remains ambiguous. V shed 3 bases and J shed 5 bases, with 8 bases lying between them. This CDR3 region has 14 residues. CDR1 SNHLY and CDR2 FYNNEI come from the germline V gene. This CDR3 reads CASSERNDNSPLHF. The CDR3 DNA follows: TGTGCCAGCAGTGAGCGTAACGATAATTCACCCCTCCACTTT.

The V gene is TRBV5-1, the J gene TRBJ1-1; 7 nucleotides align to TRBD1. The CDR3 extends over 13 amino acids. Germline CDR1 is SGHRS and CDR2 is YFSETQ. J was trimmed by 4 bases and V by 7 bases; bases with no gene match: 7. The CDR3 nucleotides read TGCGCCAGCGGGGAACAGGGGAGCACTGAAGCTTTCTTT. It translates to CASGEQGSTEAFF.

The chain combines TRBV7-6 with TRBJ1-3; 9 nucleotides line up with TRBD1. V was pared by 5 bases and J by 5 bases, with 22 bases of the junction left unmatched. The CDR3 is 20 residues long. Germline-derived CDR1 and CDR2 are SGHVS and FNYEAQ. CDR3 bases: TGTGCCAGCAGCGGGCCTCCGGGACAGGGAGAGGTTGCTACTAGAAACACCATATATTTT. This translates into CASSGPPGQGEVATRNTIYF.

V and J are TRBV5-1 and TRBJ2-2; the D is unclear. V was trimmed by 7 bases and J by 1 base, leaving 17 bases between them. Germline CDR1 SGHRS, CDR2 YFSETQ. This CDR3 comprises 16 residues. CDR3 sequence (DNA): TGCGCCAGCGCCCCCCCAGGTTCGCTGAACACCGGGGAGCTGTTTTTT. Amino acid sequence: CASAPPGSLNTGELFF.

The rearrangement joins TRBV14 to TRBJ2-2, with D possibly TRBD1 on 6 matching bases. CDR1 SGHDN and CDR2 FVKESK come from the germline V gene. V was shortened by 4 bases and J by 4 bases, with 10 bases between the two germline ends. The CDR3 loop spans 14 amino acids. CDR3 in amino acids: CASSRGLSTGELFF. The CDR3 DNA is TGTGCCAGCAGCCGGGGGCTCTCCACCGGGGAGCTGTTTTTT.

The chain recombines TRBV27 with TRBJ2-1; 9 nucleotides agree with TRBD1. With V trimmed by 6 bases and J by 7 bases, 7 bases remained unmatched. The CDR3 has 14 amino acids. Germline V CDR1 and CDR2: MNHEY, SMNVEV (reference sequence). DNA of the CDR3: TGTGCCAGCAGATATCTAGACAGGGGGAATGAGCAGTTCTTC. Its protein product is CASRYLDRGNEQFF.

The chain combines TRBV5-5 with TRBJ1-2, with TRBD1 matching over 7 bases. Germline-derived CDR1 and CDR2 are SGHKS and YYEKEE (reference sequence). The ends lost 0 bases at V and 2 bases at J; junction bases unmatched: 4. The CDR3 totals 15 residues. Here the CDR3 reads CASSLVDRLNYGYTF. CDR3 nucleotide sequence: TGTGCCAGCAGCTTGGTGGACAGGCTCAACTATGGCTACACCTTC. The full variable domain, rest sourced from reference TRBV5-5 and TRBJ1-2, is DAGVTQSPTHLIKTRGQQVTLRCSPISGHKSVSWYQQVLGQGPQFIFQYYEKEERGRGNFPDRFSARQFPNYSSELNVNALLLGDSALYLCASSLVDRLNYGYTFGSGTRLTVV.

The chain carries TRBV28 and TRBJ1-6; D possibly corresponds to TRBD1 (5 bases). Germline V CDR1 and CDR2: MDHEN, SYDVKM. V lost 6 bases, J lost 5 bases, and 11 bases lay in between. The CDR3 consists of 14 residues. This CDR3 reads CASSMGQDNSPLHF. Written as DNA, the CDR3 is TGTGCCAGCAGCATGGGGCAGGATAATTCACCCCTCCACTTT.

The chain uses TRBV13 and TRBJ2-2; the D is unclear. With 0 bases removed from V and 0 bases from J, the gap between germline ends came to 11 bases. Per the germline V gene, CDR1 is PRHDT and CDR2 is FYEKMQ (reference sequence). The CDR3 totals 17 residues. The CDR3: CASSLGLILANTGELFF. The CDR3 DNA reads as TGTGCCAGCAGCTTAGGCCTAATACTTGCGAACACCGGGGAGCTGTTTTTT. Using reference TRBV13 and TRBJ2-2 for the parts outside the CDR3, the full variable domain is AAGVIQSPRHLIKEKRETATLKCYPIPRHDTVYWYQQGPGQDPQFLISFYEKMQSDKGSIPDRFSAQQFSDYHSELNMSSLELGDSALYFCASSLGLILANTGELFFGEGSRLTVL.

The rearrangement links TRBV13 to TRBJ2-7, with D uncertain. This CDR3 contains 13 residues. Germline V CDR1 and CDR2: PRHDT, FYEKMQ (reference sequence). V was trimmed by 5 bases and J by 3 bases, leaving 11 bases between them. For the CDR3, the DNA is TGTGCCAGCAGCCCCGGGTTTGGCTACGAGCAGTACTTC. Translated: CASSPGFGYEQYF.